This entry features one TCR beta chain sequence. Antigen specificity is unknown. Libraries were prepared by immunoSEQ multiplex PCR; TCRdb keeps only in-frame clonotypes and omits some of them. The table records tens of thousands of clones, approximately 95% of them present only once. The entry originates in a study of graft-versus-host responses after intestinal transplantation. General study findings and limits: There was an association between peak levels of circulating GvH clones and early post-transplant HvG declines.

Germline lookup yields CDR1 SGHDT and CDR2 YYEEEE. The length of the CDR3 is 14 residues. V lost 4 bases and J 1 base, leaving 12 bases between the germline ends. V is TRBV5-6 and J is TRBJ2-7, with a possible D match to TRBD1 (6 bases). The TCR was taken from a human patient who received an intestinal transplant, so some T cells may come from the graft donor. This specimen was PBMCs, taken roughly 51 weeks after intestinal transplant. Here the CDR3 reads CASSPDRISYEQYF. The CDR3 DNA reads TGTGCCAGCAGCCCGGACAGAATTTCCTACGAGCAGTACTTC.